The clone carrying this TCR beta chain was observed at least ten times. TCRdb itself ran the reads through MiXCR, one entry per CDR3 protein. The data contain 210,000 or so distinct CDR3 sequences, 6% to 8% of them singletons. There are 14 residues in the CDR3. With 3 bases clipped from V and 4 bases from J, the junction kept 8 bases outside the gene matches. In germline, CDR1 is SQVTM, CDR2 ANQGSEA. The data were obtained in a study of T cell repertoires in cytomegalovirus infection. V and J are TRBV29-1 and TRBJ1-2, with 7 bases aligning to TRBD1. The sample was PBMCs. This receptor was identified in a human donor in good health (CMV status not recorded). Some clones in this sample may be carry-over from other donors' samples. CDR3 nucleotide sequence: TGCAGCGTTGACTCCGGGACAGCTTTCTATGGCTACACCTTC. Its protein product is CSVDSGTAFYGYTF.